These 29 T cell receptor beta chains were all obtained from the same sample, sequenced in a study of regulatory T cells in long-lasting Graves disease. To make TCR beta libraries, researchers used iRepertoire HTBI primers and Arm-PCR of CDR3 regions. TCRdb analysed the multiplex PCR reads with MiXCR anew, one entry per CDR3 protein. The table shows about 350,000 distinct CDR3 sequences, with around 15% occurring only once. Time point of the sample: newly diagnosed GD, antithyroid drugs for less than 3 months. Scientists built the TCR library using RNA that was extracted from PBMCs. These data are also associated with another study on T cells in Graves' hyperthyroidism and ophthalmopathy.

The sequencing used peripheral blood mononuclear cells (PBMCs), collected at new diagnosis, from a patient treated with antithyroid drugs. These receptors all stem from a woman between 18 and 29 years old with Graves disease.

This clonotype was detected ten times or more. J is TRBJ1-6 and V is TRBV3-1; D gene unclear. Germline V gene lookup returns CDR1 LGHDT and CDR2 YNNKEL (reference sequence). The length of the CDR3 is 14 residues. The V end lost 1 base, the J end lost 7 bases, and 8 bases lay between the germline ends. CDR3 DNA: TGTGCCAGCAGCCAAGTCGACCGAAATTCACCCCTCCACTTT. Its translation: CASSQVDRNSPLHF.

This clonotype was counted many times. The rearrangement links TRBV7-8 to TRBJ2-1, with 8 bases identical to TRBD2. Germline CDR1 reads SGHVS; CDR2 reads FQNEAQ. V shed 0 bases and J 4 bases; nucleotides not matched to a gene: 5. The CDR3 totals 16 residues. CDR3 protein: CASSLASGGRYNEQFF. DNA for the CDR3: TGTGCCAGCAGCTTAGCGAGCGGGGGTCGTTACAATGAGCAGTTCTTC.

This clonotype has more than one count but fewer than ten. The rearrangement joins TRBV4-2 to TRBJ2-5; 11 positions match TRBD1. V lost 5 bases, J lost 5 bases, and 4 bases stayed unmatched. CDR3 length: 14 residues. Germline CDR1 is LGHNA and CDR2 is YNFKEQ. The CDR3 coding sequence is TGTGCCAGCAGCAAGGACAGGGGGCGGGAGACCCAGTACTTC. Its translation: CASSKDRGRETQYF.

Many counts were recorded for this clonotype. The chain is built from TRBV6-1 and TRBJ2-3; 8 bases agree with TRBD1. CDR1 MNHNS and CDR2 SASEGT come from the germline V gene. The CDR3 consists of 16 residues. The V segment lost 5 bases and the J segment 3 bases; nucleotides outside the gene matches: 10. CDR3 amino acids: CASSPRPGGGTDTQYF. The CDR3 coding sequence is TGTGCCAGCAGTCCTCGCCCAGGGGGCGGAACAGATACGCAGTATTTT.

This clonotype was recorded a few times. This sequence joins TRBV10-3 and TRBJ2-1; no reliable D call. Germline loops: CDR1 ENHRY, CDR2 SYGVKD. V gave up 5 bases and J gave up 8 bases, with 10 bases separating them. CDR3 length equals 12 residues. The CDR3 nucleotides read TGTGCCATCAGTAAGACCGAGGATGAGCAGTTCTTC. Translated: CAISKTEDEQFF.

This clonotype was picked up many times. This chain joins TRBV7-2 and TRBJ1-6; 8 bases are a match to TRBD1. Germline CDR1 is SGHTA and CDR2 is FQGNSA. The trim removed 4 bases at V and 10 bases at J, leaving 9 bases unmatched. This CDR3 region has 15 residues. Here the CDR3 reads CASSSGQVQSSPLHF. The CDR3, as DNA: TGTGCCAGCAGCTCGGGACAGGTTCAGAGCTCACCCCTCCACTTT. Supplemented by reference TRBV7-2 and TRBJ1-6, the full variable domain reads GAGVSQSPSNKVTEKGKDVELRCDPISGHTALYWYRQSLGQGLEFLIYFQGNSAPDKSGLPSDRFSAERTGGSVSTLTIQRTQQEDSAVYLCASSSGQVQSSPLHFGNGTRLTVT.

This clonotype came up many times. This sequence joins TRBV5-1 and TRBJ1-5; D uncertain. Between the trimmed V and J ends, which lost 7 bases and 2 bases, there was a span of 10 bases. Germline V gene lookup returns CDR1 SGHRS and CDR2 YFSETQ. This CDR3 region has 13 residues. CDR3 nucleotide sequence: TGCGCCAGCCGAGAGAACGGCAATCAGCCCCAGCATTTT. Protein: CASRENGNQPQHF.

The sample holds many counts of this clonotype. The rearrangement uses TRBV3-1 and TRBJ1-2, with 7 bases identical to TRBD1. The J segment lost 4 bases and the V segment lost 1 base, leaving 15 bases of the junction unmatched. The germline V gene has CDR1 LGHDT and CDR2 YNNKEL (reference sequence). The CDR3 length is 18 residues. The CDR3 DNA reads as TGTGCCAGCAGCCAAGGGAGTCCAGGGGGACCGCTGACCTATGGCTACACCTTC. Translating it yields CASSQGSPGGPLTYGYTF. Drawing the rest from reference TRBV3-1 and TRBJ1-2, the complete variable domain is DTAVSQTPKYLVTQMGNDKSIKCEQNLGHDTMYWYKQDSKKFLKIMFSYNNKELIINETVPNRFSPKSPDKAHLNLHINSLELGDSAVYFCASSQGSPGGPLTYGYTFGSGTRLTVV.

In its sample, this clonotype was seen many times. CDR3 loop: CASAGQEGLLHF. CDR3 nucleotide sequence: TGTGCCAGCGCAGGGCAGGAAGGTTTACTACATTTT. This chain links TRBV28 with TRBJ1-5; D is perhaps TRBD1 (5 bases). The germline gives CDR1 MDHEN, CDR2 SYDVKM. Trimming stripped 8 bases from V and 16 bases from J, with 21 bases between. The CDR3 covers 12 residues.

This clonotype was counted between two and nine times. CDR3 in amino acids: CSARAARGISNTEAFF. CDR3 in DNA: TGCAGTGCTAGGGCTGCCAGAGGTATCTCGAACACTGAAGCTTTCTTT. V usage is TRBV20-1 and J usage is TRBJ1-1; no firm D call. The CDR3 extends over 16 amino acids. The V gene lost 3 bases and the J gene lost 1 base, with 18 bases spanning the gap. CDR1 and CDR2 from the germline V gene are DFQATT and SNEGSKA (reference sequence).

This clonotype was seen more than once but under ten times. The CDR3 loop is CASSFFSYNEQFF. As DNA, the CDR3 is TGTGCCAGCAGCTTTTTTAGTTACAATGAGCAGTTCTTC. The chain recombines TRBV3-1 with TRBJ2-1, with D uncertain. Germline CDR1 LGHDT, CDR2 YNNKEL (reference sequence). This CDR3 has 13 residues. V lost 5 bases and J 4 bases, leaving 9 bases between the germline ends.

This clonotype was detected many times. DNA of the CDR3: TGTGCCAGCAGTCCGAATCAAGACGAGCAGTACTTC. Translated: CASSPNQDEQYF. The chain couples TRBV12-3 or TRBV12-4 to TRBJ2-7; D call uncertain. This CDR3 is built from 12 residues. V was pared by 5 bases and J by 5 bases, with 10 bases between.

This clonotype was counted at least ten times. V gene TRBV4-2 combines with J gene TRBJ2-1; D unclear. There are 15 residues in the CDR3. Trimming stripped 0 bases from V and 9 bases from J, with 15 bases between. Germline V lookup: CDR1 LGHNA, CDR2 YNFKEQ. CDR3: CASSQEFGQLREQFF. CDR3 coding DNA: TGTGCCAGCAGCCAAGAGTTCGGGCAGTTGCGTGAGCAGTTCTTC.

This clonotype was seen repeatedly, ten times or more. The chain couples TRBV20-1 to TRBJ2-7, with 9 bases matching TRBD2. CDR3 length: 17 residues. With V trimmed by 0 bases and J by 0 bases, 9 bases remained unmatched. In germline, CDR1 is DFQATT, CDR2 SNEGSKA (reference sequence). CDR3 nucleotide sequence: TGCAGTGCTAGAGACCCTATTAGCGGGGGAGACTCCTACGAGCAGTACTTC. This sequence encodes CSARDPISGGDSYEQYF.

This clonotype was found many times. This CDR3 reads CASSPDRRVPQHF. The DNA of the CDR3 is TGTGCCAGCAGCCCGGACCGCAGGGTTCCCCAGCATTTT. This chain connects TRBV7-2 to TRBJ1-5; D possibly corresponds to TRBD1 (5 bases). Germline CDR1 reads SGHTA; CDR2 reads FQGNSA. There are 13 residues in the CDR3. The germline V and J ends were trimmed by 5 bases and 10 bases, with 15 bases remaining between them.

This clonotype showed up just a few times. Being one base from a much bigger clone, this may be a read error. V is TRBV5-1 and J is TRBJ2-1, with 10 bases aligning to TRBD2. The CDR3 consists of 16 residues. The V gene's germline CDR1 is SGHRS and CDR2 YFSETQ. CDR3 coding DNA: TGCGCCAGCGGCTTGGGTCTAGCGGGGGCATACAATGAGCAGTTCTTC. It encodes CASGLGLAGAYNEQFF. Full variable domain (missing parts from reference TRBV5-1 and TRBJ2-1): KAGVTQTPRYLIKTRGQQVTLSCSPISGHRSVSWYQQTPGQGLQFLFEYFSETQRNKGNFPGRFSGRQFSNSRSEMNVSTLELGDSALYLCASGLGLAGAYNEQFFGPGTRLTVL.

The chain links TRBV6-1 to TRBJ2-7; D not resolved. The CDR3 consists of 13 residues. Trimming left V 8 bases short and J 4 bases short, with 15 bases between. Germline V gene data show CDR1 as MNHNS and CDR2 as SASEGT. Here the CDR3 reads CASRSAPLYEQYF. The CDR3 DNA is TGTGCCAGCCGAAGTGCCCCCCTTTACGAGCAGTACTTC.

The chain employs TRBV19 and TRBJ1-4; 11 bases line up with TRBD1. Losses at the gene ends were 9 bases for V and 6 bases for J; bases not matched to a gene: 9. In germline, CDR1 is LNHDA, CDR2 SQIVND (reference sequence). This CDR3 is 15 amino acids long. CDR3 DNA: TGTGCCAGCGCAAAGAGGGGACAGGGGGATGAAAAACTGTTTTTT. Protein product: CASAKRGQGDEKLFF. The whole variable domain, filled in from reference TRBV19 and TRBJ1-4, reads DGGITQSPKYLFRKEGQNVTLSCEQNLNHDAMYWYRQDPGQGLRLIYYSQIVNDFQKGDIAEGYSVSREKKESFPLTVTSAQKNPTAFYLCASAKRGQGDEKLFFGSGTQLSVL.

The chain carries TRBV27 and TRBJ1-4; D might be TRBD1 (6 bases). Germline CDR1 MNHEY, CDR2 SMNVEV (reference sequence). This CDR3 has 12 amino acids. Trimming removed 7 bases from V and 14 bases from J, with 17 bases in between. Here the CDR3 DNA reads TGTGCCAGCATGGGGGGGGGCTCGAGGCTGTTTTTT. As protein: CASMGGGSRLFF.

This clonotype was counted many times. This rearrangement joins TRBV27 to TRBJ1-6; no clear D gene. The CDR3 consists of 13 residues. V was pared by 0 bases and J by 8 bases, with 5 bases between. Germline loops: CDR1 MNHEY, CDR2 SMNVEV (reference sequence). As DNA, the CDR3 is TGTGCCAGCAGTTTATCCGGCTATTCACCCCTCCACTTT. This sequence encodes CASSLSGYSPLHF.

In this sample, this clonotype turned up many times. This chain connects TRBV24-1 to TRBJ2-2; D may be TRBD2 (6 bases). Germline assignment: CDR1 KGHDR and CDR2 SFDVKD. With 4 bases removed from V and 10 bases from J, the gap between germline ends came to 24 bases. The CDR3 contains 17 residues. In nucleotides, the CDR3 is TGTGCCACCAGTGAGCCCCCGGGACTGGAGTTGGCACCGGAGCTGTTTTTT. Its protein product is CATSEPPGLELAPELFF.

There are many counts of this clonotype. The chain uses TRBV12-3 or TRBV12-4 and TRBJ2-1; perhaps D is TRBD1 or TRBD2 (5 bases each). This CDR3 contains 13 residues. The V end was cut by 3 bases, the J end by 5 bases, with 8 bases between. The CDR3 coding sequence is TGTGCCAGCAGTTTCGGGACCAACAATGAGCAGTTCTTC. Its protein product is CASSFGTNNEQFF.

The genes are TRBV3-1 and TRBJ2-1; 14 bases map to TRBD2. The CDR3 runs to 16 residues. V trimming: 3 bases; J trimming: 7 bases; junction bases outside the gene matches: 5. Germline assignment: CDR1 LGHDT and CDR2 YNNKEL (reference sequence). The CDR3 loop reads CASSQIRTSGRNEQFF. The CDR3 DNA follows: TGTGCCAGCAGCCAGATCAGGACTAGCGGGAGGAATGAGCAGTTCTTC.

The chain couples TRBV7-9 to TRBJ2-5; no definite D call. With 3 bases removed from V and 5 bases from J, the gap between germline ends came to 4 bases. This CDR3 has 11 residues. Germline CDR1 reads SEHNR; CDR2 reads FQNEAQ (reference sequence). CDR3 sequence: CASSFPETQYF. In nucleotides, the CDR3 is TGTGCCAGCAGCTTCCCGGAGACCCAGTACTTC. The complete variable domain, with remaining parts taken from reference TRBV7-9 and TRBJ2-5, reads DTGVSQNPRHKITKRGQNVTFRCDPISEHNRLYWYRQTLGQGPEFLTYFQNEAQLEKSRLLSDRFSAERPKGSFSTLEIQRTEQGDSAMYLCASSFPETQYFGPGTRLLVL.

This clonotype was counted a few times. V is TRBV3-1 and J is TRBJ1-4; D unresolved. The CDR3 has 17 amino acids. V lost 0 bases and J lost 5, with 16 bases in between. Germline lookup yields CDR1 LGHDT and CDR2 YNNKEL (reference sequence). The CDR3 protein is CASSQENSRPENEKLFF. In DNA, the CDR3 is TGTGCCAGCAGCCAAGAAAATTCCAGACCCGAAAATGAAAAACTGTTTTTT.

This clonotype was detected many times. The genes are TRBV28 and TRBJ2-3, with a weak D call TRBD2 (5 bases). This CDR3 has 15 residues. The V and J ends lost 5 bases and 7 bases respectively, with 19 bases between them. Germline CDR1 is MDHEN and CDR2 is SYDVKM. The CDR3 protein is CASSPRPSGVYTQYF. The CDR3 coding sequence is TGTGCCAGCAGTCCACGACCATCCGGGGTGTATACGCAGTATTTT.

This clonotype appeared many times. The V call is TRBV20-1, the J call TRBJ1-1, with 8 bases fitting TRBD1. J lost 8 bases, V lost 1 base, and 15 bases had no gene match. Per the germline V gene, CDR1 is DFQATT and CDR2 is SNEGSKA (reference sequence). The CDR3 runs 16 residues. This CDR3 reads CSARGPPTGGKTEAFF. CDR3 sequence (DNA): TGCAGTGCTAGAGGACCACCTACAGGGGGAAAAACCGAAGCTTTCTTT.

This clonotype was picked up many times. V usage is TRBV11-2 and J usage is TRBJ2-3; D could derive from TRBD1 or TRBD2 (5 bases each). V dropped 3 bases and J dropped 1 base, with 8 bases sitting between them. Germline CDR1 and CDR2: SGHAT and FQNNGV. The CDR3 is 14 residues long. The CDR3 loop reads CASSFRGRTDTQYF. CDR3 sequence (DNA): TGTGCCAGCAGCTTCCGGGGACGCACAGATACGCAGTATTTT.

This clonotype has just a few counts. The CDR3 is CASSARQGRNTIYF. The CDR3, as DNA: TGTGCCAGCAGTGCCCGACAGGGAAGAAACACCATATATTTT. The genes are TRBV12-3 or TRBV12-4 and TRBJ1-3, with 7 bases matching TRBD1. This CDR3 is 14 amino acids long. V lost 5 bases and J lost 5; bases outside the gene matches: 6.